This T cell receptor beta chain stems from a study of CD8+ T cells in alopecia areata. Isolated RNA was reverse transcribed into cDNA used as the sequencing template. Repertoires were generated with immunoSEQ multiplex PCR, while TCRdb's copy carries only in-frame clones and drops some. The sample lists around 210,000 clones; 50% to 75% were seen once. Germline lookup yields CDR1 MDHEN and CDR2 SYDVKM. Trimming took 4 bases from V and 7 from J; bases not matched to a gene: 12. This CDR3 is built from 15 residues. This clone occurred a few times. Treatment meaning: oral pan-JAK inhibitor, 5-10 mg twice daily.

The sample consisted of CD4+ T cells sorted from blood, taken at week 4, from a patient treated with tofacitinib. This TCR was sampled from a human donor with alopecia areata. The chain is built from TRBV28 and TRBJ2-5, with 7 nucleotides matching TRBD1. Here the CDR3 reads CASSSGTVSVTTQYF. The DNA for the CDR3 is TGTGCCAGCAGTTCCGGGACAGTATCGGTGACGACCCAGTACTTC.